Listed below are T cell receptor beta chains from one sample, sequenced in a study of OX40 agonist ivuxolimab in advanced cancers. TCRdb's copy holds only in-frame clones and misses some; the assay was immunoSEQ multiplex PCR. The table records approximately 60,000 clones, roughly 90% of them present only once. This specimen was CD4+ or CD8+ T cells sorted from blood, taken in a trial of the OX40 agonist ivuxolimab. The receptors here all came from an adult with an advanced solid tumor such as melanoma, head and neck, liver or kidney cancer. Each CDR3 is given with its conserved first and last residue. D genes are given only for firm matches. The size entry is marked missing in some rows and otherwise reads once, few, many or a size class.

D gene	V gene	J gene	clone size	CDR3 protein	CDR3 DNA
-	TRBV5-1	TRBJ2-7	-	CASSLTGLLAGQGNEQYF	TGCGCCAGCAGCCTGACAGGGTTATTAGCGGGACAGGGAAACGAGCAGTACTTC
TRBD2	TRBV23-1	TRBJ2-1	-	CASTLGLADHNEQFF	TGCGCCAGCACCCTAGGACTAGCGGACCACAATGAGCAGTTCTTC
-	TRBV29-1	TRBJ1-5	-	CSVEVGGRDTPSSAQHF	TGCAGCGTTGAAGTCGGGGGACGGGACACGCCTTCTTCGGCCCAGCATTTT
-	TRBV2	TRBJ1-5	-	CASRGVGGRNQPQHF	TGTGCCAGCAGGGGGGTAGGGGGGCGCAACCAGCCCCAGCATTTT
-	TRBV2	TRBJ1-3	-	CAIYGGQTGNTIYF	TGTGCCATCTACGGGGGGCAGACTGGAAACACCATATATTTT
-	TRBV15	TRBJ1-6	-	CATSRGKGSMGSPLHF	TGTGCCACCAGCAGAGGGAAGGGGAGTATGGGCTCACCCCTCCACTTT
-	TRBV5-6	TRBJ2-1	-	CASSLALGTYNEQFF	TGTGCCAGCAGCTTGGCGTTAGGCACTTACAATGAGCAGTTCTTC
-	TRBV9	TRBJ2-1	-	CASSPGPLGNEQFF	TGTGCCAGCAGCCCGGGCCCCTTGGGCAATGAGCAGTTCTTC
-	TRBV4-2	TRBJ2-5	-	CASSQESAGETQYF	TGTGCCAGCAGCCAAGAGAGTGCGGGGGAGACCCAGTACTTC
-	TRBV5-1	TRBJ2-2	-	CASSYETGELFF	TGCGCCAGCAGCTACGAAACCGGGGAGCTGTTTTTT
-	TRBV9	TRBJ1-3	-	CASSVSGGLLSGNTIYF	TGTGCCAGCAGCGTGAGCGGGGGGCTCCTCTCTGGAAACACCATATATTTT
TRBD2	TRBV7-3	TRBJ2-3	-	CASSQYRREPPDTQYF	TGTGCCAGCAGCCAGTATCGGCGGGAGCCCCCAGATACGCAGTATTTT
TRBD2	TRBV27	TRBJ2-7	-	CASRAGTSGSYEQYF	TGTGCCAGCAGGGCCGGGACTAGCGGGAGCTACGAGCAGTACTTC
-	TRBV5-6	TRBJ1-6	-	CASSLGRSPSPLHF	TGTGCCAGCAGCCTGGGACGAAGCCCTTCACCCCTCCACTTT
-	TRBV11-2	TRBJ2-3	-	CASSLGTGREPSTDTQYF	TGTGCCAGCAGCCTGGGAACCGGTCGGGAACCTAGCACAGATACGCAGTATTTT
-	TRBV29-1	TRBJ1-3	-	CSVARQVEGNTIYF	TGCAGCGTTGCGAGGCAGGTCGAGGGAAACACCATATATTTT
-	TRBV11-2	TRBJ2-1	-	CASNTRVSYNEQFF	TGTGCCAGCAACACCAGGGTATCCTACAATGAGCAGTTCTTC
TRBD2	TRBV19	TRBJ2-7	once	CASSRTSGSWEQYF	TGTGCCAGTAGTCGGACTAGCGGGAGTTGGGAGCAGTACTTC
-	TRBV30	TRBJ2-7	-	CAWSVAAAAYEQYF	TGTGCCTGGAGTGTTGCCGCGGCAGCATACGAGCAGTACTTC
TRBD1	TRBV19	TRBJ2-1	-	CASSIGNGQGRNEQFF	TGTGCCAGTAGTATCGGAAACGGACAGGGACGAAATGAGCAGTTCTTC
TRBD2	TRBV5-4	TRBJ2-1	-	CASSYMTSGRSHNEQFF	TGTGCCAGCAGCTACATGACTAGCGGGAGGAGCCACAATGAGCAGTTCTTC
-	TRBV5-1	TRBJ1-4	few	CASSLQGGRNEKLFF	TGCGCCAGCAGCTTACAGGGCGGGAGGAATGAAAAACTGTTTTTT
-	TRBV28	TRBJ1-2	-	CASRETVYGYTF	TGTGCCAGCAGGGAGACGGTTTATGGCTACACCTTC
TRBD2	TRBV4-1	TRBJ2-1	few	CASSHRGTSGRYNEQFF	TGCGCCAGCAGCCACCGAGGGACTAGCGGGAGATACAATGAGCAGTTCTTC
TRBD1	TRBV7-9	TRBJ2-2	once	CASSLNRGRDGELFF	TGTGCCAGCAGCTTAAACAGGGGGCGCGACGGGGAGCTGTTTTTT
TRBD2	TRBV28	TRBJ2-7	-	CASSLVLLAGNAYEQYF	TGTGCCAGCAGTTTGGTCCTTCTAGCGGGGAACGCCTACGAGCAGTACTTC
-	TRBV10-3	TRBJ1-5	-	CAISMSNQPQHF	TGTGCCATCAGTATGAGCAATCAGCCCCAGCATTTT
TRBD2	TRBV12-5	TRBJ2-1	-	CASLGLVGNEQFF	TGTGCTAGCCTGGGACTAGTTGGCAATGAGCAGTTCTTC
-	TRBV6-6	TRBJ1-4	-	CASSLDGVVEKLFF	TGTGCCAGCAGTCTGGACGGAGTTGTCGAAAAACTGTTTTTT
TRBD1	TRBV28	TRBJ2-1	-	CASSPGTGVSNEQFF	TGTGCCAGCAGTCCCGGGACAGGGGTAAGCAATGAGCAGTTCTTC
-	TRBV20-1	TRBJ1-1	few	CSASTNTEAFF	TGCAGTGCTAGTACTAACACTGAAGCTTTCTTT
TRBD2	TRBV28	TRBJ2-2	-	CASLPGGANTGELFF	TGTGCCAGCCTCCCGGGAGGCGCGAACACCGGGGAGCTGTTTTTT
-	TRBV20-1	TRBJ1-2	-	CRPGANYGYTF	TGCAGGCCTGGGGCCAACTATGGCTACACCTTC
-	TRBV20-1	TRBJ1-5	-	CSARGDQPQHF	TGCAGTGCTAGAGGGGATCAGCCCCAGCATTTT
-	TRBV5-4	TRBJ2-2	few	CASRKLAENTGELFF	TGTGCCAGCAGAAAACTAGCCGAGAACACCGGGGAGCTGTTTTTT
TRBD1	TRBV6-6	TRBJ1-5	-	CAASTGLGQPQHF	TGTGCCGCTTCGACAGGGTTGGGTCAGCCCCAGCATTTT
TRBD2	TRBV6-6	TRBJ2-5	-	CASSYPGLQETQYF	TGTGCCAGCAGTTACCCGGGACTACAAGAGACCCAGTACTTC
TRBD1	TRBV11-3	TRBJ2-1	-	CASSATGGSYNEQFF	TGTGCCAGCAGCGCGACAGGGGGCTCCTACAATGAGCAGTTCTTC
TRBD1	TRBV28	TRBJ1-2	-	CASSSTGGNYGYTF	TGTGCCAGCAGTTCGACAGGGGGGAACTATGGCTACACCTTC
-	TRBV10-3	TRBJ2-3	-	CAITGSMADTQYF	TGTGCCATCACCGGGAGCATGGCAGATACGCAGTATTTT
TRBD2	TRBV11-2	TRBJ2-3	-	CASSPGLAGDTQYF	TGTGCCAGCAGCCCGGGACTAGCGGGAGATACGCAGTATTTT
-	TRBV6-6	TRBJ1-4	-	CASSLRGAATNEKLFF	TGTGCCAGCAGCCTCCGGGGGGCGGCGACTAATGAAAAACTGTTTTTT
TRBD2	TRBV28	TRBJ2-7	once	CASSISGGWYEQYF	TGTGCCAGCAGCATTAGCGGGGGGTGGTACGAGCAGTACTTC
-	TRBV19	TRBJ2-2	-	CASNRGGNSGELFF	TGTGCCAGTAATCGGGGAGGTAATTCCGGGGAGCTGTTTTTT
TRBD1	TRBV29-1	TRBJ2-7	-	CSAGQGESYEQYF	TGCAGCGCCGGACAGGGGGAATCCTACGAGCAGTACTTC
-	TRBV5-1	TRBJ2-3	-	CASSLRDADTQYF	TGCGCCAGCAGCCTCAGGGATGCAGATACGCAGTATTTT
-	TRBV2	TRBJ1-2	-	CASSERPYYGYTF	TGTGCCAGCAGTGAACGGCCATACTATGGCTACACCTTC
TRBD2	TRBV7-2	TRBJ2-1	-	CASSLRLGLAGYNEQFF	TGTGCCAGCAGCTTAAGGCTCGGACTAGCGGGGTACAATGAGCAGTTCTTC
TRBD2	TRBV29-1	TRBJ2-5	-	CSVGLAGETQYF	TGCAGCGTTGGACTAGCTGGAGAGACCCAGTACTTC
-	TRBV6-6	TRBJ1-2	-	CASSYGSGGGVFGYTF	TGTGCCAGCAGTTACGGCTCTGGGGGCGGTGTATTTGGCTACACCTTC
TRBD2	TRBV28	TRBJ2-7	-	CASSRTGRSYEQYF	TGTGCCAGCAGTCGTACCGGGAGGTCCTACGAGCAGTACTTC
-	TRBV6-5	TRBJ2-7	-	CASRRMDGEQYF	TGTGCCAGCAGACGGATGGACGGCGAGCAGTACTTC
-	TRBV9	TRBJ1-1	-	CASSVGTANTEAFF	TGTGCCAGCAGCGTAGGTACAGCGAACACTGAAGCTTTCTTT
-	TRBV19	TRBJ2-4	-	CASSVGRAENIQYF	TGTGCCAGTTCGGTGGGACGGGCGGAAAACATTCAGTACTTC